The rows below give T cell receptor beta chains drawn from one sample of a study of beta chain features in type 1 diabetes. Some clones are missing from TCRdb's copy, which holds only in-frame ones; the method was immunoSEQ multiplex PCR. The repertoire consists of over 150,000 clones, with approximately 7.8% occurring once and the leading ten covering 0.94%. The material sequenced was central memory CD4+ T cells from blood. The receptors stem from a woman in her forties with type 1 diabetes. Each CDR3 is given without its conserved first and last residue.

length: 8; J: TRBJ2-1; V: TRBV2; CDR3: ASSRQQQF
length: 13; J: TRBJ2-7; V: TRBV6-5; CDR3: ASSPVSGAGYEQY
length: 13; J: TRBJ1-4; V: TRBV29-1; CDR3: SGGTGPMGNEKLF
length: 14; J: TRBJ1-2; V: TRBV7-9; CDR3: ASSFSAWDRGRGYT
length: 13; J: TRBJ1-2; V: TRBV11-2; CDR3: ASSSGTGATRGYT
length: 13; J: TRBJ1-6; V: TRBV7-9; CDR3: ASSLASGRASPLH
length: 11; J: TRBJ2-5; V: TRBV11-1; CDR3: ASSRDREETQY
length: 13; J: TRBJ1-1; V: TRBV29-1; CDR3: SVPSEAGGLTEAF
length: 14; J: TRBJ2-1; V: TRBV7-6; CDR3: ASSPTGAASYNEQF
length: 14; J: TRBJ1-6; V: TRBV7-9; CDR3: ASSSPGGNDNSPLH
length: 13; J: TRBJ1-5; V: TRBV19; CDR3: ASSTGTGVGQPQH
length: 11; J: TRBJ1-2; V: TRBV10-3; CDR3: AISEVGADGYT
length: 11; J: TRBJ1-1; V: TRBV19; CDR3: ASSISPVTEAF
length: 13; J: TRBJ1-3; V: TRBV28; CDR3: ASRAAGSRGNTIY
length: 12; J: TRBJ2-2; V: TRBV7-9; CDR3: ASSIGKDTGELF
length: 14; J: TRBJ1-2; V: TRBV9; CDR3: ASSVSPDRGGGGYT
length: 13; J: TRBJ2-3; V: TRBV5-1; CDR3: ASSLQERGEDTQY
length: 12; J: TRBJ2-7; V: TRBV6-5; CDR3: ASSGAGGSYEQY
length: 14; J: TRBJ2-1; V: TRBV4-3; CDR3: ASSQDNRGLWNEQF
length: 13; J: TRBJ1-1; V: TRBV18; CDR3: ASSPSTGLNTEAF
length: 13; J: TRBJ2-3; V: TRBV28; CDR3: ASSWGRGNTDTQY
length: 13; J: TRBJ1-4; V: TRBV7-9; CDR3: ASSVTGTGAGKLF
length: 13; J: TRBJ2-1; V: TRBV28; CDR3: ASSLDGRASNEQF
length: 12; J: TRBJ1-1; V: TRBV5-1; CDR3: ASSLGEMNTEAF
length: 9; J: TRBJ2-5; V: TRBV2; CDR3: ATGTKETQY
length: 15; J: TRBJ1-1; V: TRBV9; CDR3: ASSPTFGGQANTEAF
length: 12; J: TRBJ1-2; V: TRBV4-1; CDR3: ASSRAGLAEGYT
length: 12; J: TRBJ2-5; V: TRBV7-2; CDR3: ASSPRTGFETQY
length: 14; J: TRBJ1-1; V: TRBV18; CDR3: ASGRQADNLKSEAF
length: 10; J: TRBJ2-7; V: TRBV5-4; CDR3: ASSFDNYEQY
length: 11; J: TRBJ2-3; V: TRBV5-1; CDR3: ASSWGQADTQY
length: 11; J: TRBJ2-5; V: TRBV7-2; CDR3: ASSFRDIETQY
length: 14; J: TRBJ2-6; V: TRBV19; CDR3: ASKFGQGGGANVLT
length: 15; J: TRBJ2-1; V: TRBV25-1; CDR3: ASSEFGASGGRREQF
length: 13; J: TRBJ2-1; V: TRBV5-1; CDR3: ASSLGAVSYNEQF
length: 13; J: TRBJ2-7; V: TRBV9; CDR3: ASSPTDSSSYEQY
length: 13; J: TRBJ2-5; V: TRBV27; CDR3: ASSLFGTPQETQY
length: 18; J: TRBJ2-3; V: TRBV30; CDR3: AWSVGGLKGRDLSPDTQY
length: 10; J: TRBJ1-1; V: TRBV29-1; CDR3: SFFGQGAEAF
length: 14; J: TRBJ1-1; V: TRBV7-2; CDR3: ASSLATGGVNTEAF
length: 12; J: TRBJ2-1; V: TRBV6-5; CDR3: ATRLAGVYNEQF
length: 11; J: TRBJ2-7; V: TRBV18; CDR3: ASSPGAYYEQY
length: 10; J: TRBJ1-2; V: TRBV13; CDR3: ASSLGSYGYT
length: 14; J: TRBJ2-1; V: TRBV18; CDR3: ASQQIGQGGYNEQF
length: 11; J: TRBJ1-1; V: TRBV29-1; CDR3: STLRSGEGEAF
length: 12; J: TRBJ1-1; V: TRBV6-1; CDR3: ASSELGAESEAF
length: 11; J: TRBJ2-5; V: TRBV6-6; CDR3: ASKGTGQETQY
length: 11; J: TRBJ2-5; V: TRBV6-1; CDR3: ASVRDSQETQY
length: 10; J: TRBJ2-4; V: TRBV19; CDR3: ASGQGINIQY
length: 13; J: TRBJ2-2; V: TRBV5-1; CDR3: ASSLVPGNTGELF
length: 12; J: TRBJ1-2; V: TRBV29-1; CDR3: SVIPQGTNYGYT
length: 13; J: TRBJ1-4; V: TRBV28; CDR3: ASSWPGQGDEKLF
length: 11; J: TRBJ1-1; V: TRBV5-1; CDR3: ASGTGGFTEAF
length: 13; J: TRBJ1-5; V: TRBV15; CDR3: ATSRKGGGGQPQH
length: 13; J: TRBJ2-1; V: TRBV5-1; CDR3: ASSPPGSSYNEQF
length: 11; J: TRBJ2-1; V: TRBV5-1; CDR3: ASSIRTENEQF
length: 13; J: TRBJ2-1; V: TRBV9; CDR3: ASSVAGALYNEQF
length: 13; J: TRBJ1-2; V: TRBV14; CDR3: ASSRATGPYYGYT